This T cell receptor beta chain was sequenced in a study of blood T cell repertoires in COVID-19. Study background: T cells, B-cell-depleted T cells, or PBMCs provided the cDNA or gDNA that served as material.

Profiled with immunoSEQ multiplex PCR; TCRdb holds only in-frame clones, not every one. Here the sample spans approximately 300,000 clones, approximately 90% being singletons. During active infection, Seattle patients enrolled and were then monitored through disease. CDR1 and CDR2 (germline): LNHNV, YYDKDF (reference sequence). J lost 9 bases, V lost 6 bases, and 6 bases had no gene match. The CDR3 runs to 14 residues. This TCR was recovered from a woman in her forties or fifties with COVID-19, enrolled during active disease. Sample: peripheral blood. V usage is TRBV15 and J usage is TRBJ2-1, with 12 bases aligning to TRBD2. The CDR3 nucleotides are TGTGCCACCAGGACTAGCGGGAGAAGGAGTGAGCAGTTCTTC. It yields the protein CATRTSGRRSEQFF. Drawing the rest from reference TRBV15 and TRBJ2-1, the complete variable domain is DAMVIQNPRYQVTQFGKPVTLSCSQTLNHNVMYWYQQKSSQAPKLLFHYYDKDFNNEADTPDNFQSRRPNTSFCFLDIRSPGLGDTAMYLCATRTSGRRSEQFFGPGTRLTVL.